This T cell receptor (beta chain) was identified during a study of control samples from healthy donors and cancer patients. V gave up 3 bases and J gave up 3 bases; unmatched junction bases: 4. This CDR3 is built from 15 residues. CDR1 and CDR2 from the germline V gene are MNHEY and SMNVEV (reference sequence). Sequenced by immunoSEQ multiplex PCR; TCRdb stores in-frame clones only, minus some. The data contain tens of thousands of clones, over 85% of them singletons. Sequencing used PBMCs. This TCR was sampled from a man aged 55 to 70 with colorectal cancer. The V call is TRBV27, the J call TRBJ2-1, with 8 bases aligning to TRBD1. CDR3: CASSLTGDIYNEQFF. The CDR3 nucleotides are TGTGCCAGCAGTTTGACAGGGGATATCTACAATGAGCAGTTCTTC.